This paragraph covers one T cell receptor (beta chain) sequence. Germline-derived CDR1 and CDR2 are MNHEY and SVGAGI. V was clipped by 6 bases and J by 4 bases, with 15 bases between them. The CDR3 length is 15 residues. The sample comes from a study of blood T cell repertoires in COVID-19. Background on the study: The origin of the acute and convalescent COVID-19 samples was the United States, Italy and Spain. Sources were T cells, B-cell-depleted T cells, or PBMCs; the material itself was cDNA or gDNA.

In the authors' methods: Estimated nucleated cell counts came from reference gene primer amplification. Some clones are missing from TCRdb's copy, which holds only in-frame ones; the method was immunoSEQ multiplex PCR. The V and J calls and clone size are taken from that table; D and trimming were inferred from the DNA. The sample consists of around 160,000 clones, about four fifths of them appearing once. This TCR was recovered from a man aged 60-69 years with active or convalescent COVID-19. The sample comprised peripheral blood. The gene calls are TRBV6-5 and TRBJ1-4; D is possibly TRBD1 (6 bases). The CDR3 region has the DNA TGTGCCAGCAGGGCCCTTGGACAGTTTAATGAAAAACTGTTTTTT. This encodes CASRALGQFNEKLFF.